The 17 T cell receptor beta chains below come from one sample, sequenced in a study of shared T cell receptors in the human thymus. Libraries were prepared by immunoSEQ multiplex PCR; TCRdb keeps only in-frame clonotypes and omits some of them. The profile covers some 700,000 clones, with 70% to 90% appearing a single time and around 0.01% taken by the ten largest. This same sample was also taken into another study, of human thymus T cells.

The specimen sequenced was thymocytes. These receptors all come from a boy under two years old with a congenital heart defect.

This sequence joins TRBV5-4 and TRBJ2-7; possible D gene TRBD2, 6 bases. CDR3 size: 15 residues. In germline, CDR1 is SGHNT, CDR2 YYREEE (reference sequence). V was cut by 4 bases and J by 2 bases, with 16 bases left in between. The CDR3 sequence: CASSLSGEAAYEQYF. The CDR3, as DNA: TGTGCCAGCAGCCTCTCCGGGGAGGCTGCCTACGAGCAGTACTTC. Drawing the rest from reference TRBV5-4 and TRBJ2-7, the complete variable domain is ETGVTQSPTHLIKTRGQQVTLRCSSQSGHNTVSWYQQALGQGPQFIFQYYREEENGRGNFPPRFSGLQFPNYSSELNVNALELDDSALYLCASSLSGEAAYEQYFGPGTRLTVT.

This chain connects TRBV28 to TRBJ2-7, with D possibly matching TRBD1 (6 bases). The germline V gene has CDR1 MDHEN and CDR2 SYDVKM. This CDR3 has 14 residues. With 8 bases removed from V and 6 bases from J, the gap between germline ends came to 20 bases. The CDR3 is CASAKRQEVPEQYF. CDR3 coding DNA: TGTGCCAGCGCTAAGCGACAGGAGGTCCCCGAGCAGTACTTC.

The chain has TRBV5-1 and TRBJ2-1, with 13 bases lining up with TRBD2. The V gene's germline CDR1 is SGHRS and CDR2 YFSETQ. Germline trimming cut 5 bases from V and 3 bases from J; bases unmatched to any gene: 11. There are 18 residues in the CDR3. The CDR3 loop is CASSTTSGRPLDYNEQFF. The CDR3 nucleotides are TGCGCCAGCAGTACGACTAGCGGGAGGCCCCTCGACTACAATGAGCAGTTCTTC.

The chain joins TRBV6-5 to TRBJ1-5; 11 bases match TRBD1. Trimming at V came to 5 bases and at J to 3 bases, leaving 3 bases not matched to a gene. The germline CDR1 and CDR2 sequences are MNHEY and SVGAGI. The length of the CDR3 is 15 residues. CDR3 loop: CASSRTGGNNQPQHF. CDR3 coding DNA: TGTGCCAGCAGTCGGACAGGGGGCAACAATCAGCCCCAGCATTTT.

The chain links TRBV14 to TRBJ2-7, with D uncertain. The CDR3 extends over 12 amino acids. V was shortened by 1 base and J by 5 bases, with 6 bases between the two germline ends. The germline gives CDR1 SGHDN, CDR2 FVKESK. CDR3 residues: CASSQAIHEQYF. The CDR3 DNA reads TGTGCCAGCAGCCAAGCCATCCACGAGCAGTACTTC.

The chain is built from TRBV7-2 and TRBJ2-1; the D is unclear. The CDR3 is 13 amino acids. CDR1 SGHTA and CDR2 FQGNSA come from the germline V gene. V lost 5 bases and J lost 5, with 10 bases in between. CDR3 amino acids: CASSRGINNEQFF. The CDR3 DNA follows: TGTGCCAGCAGCCGAGGAATAAACAATGAGCAGTTCTTC.

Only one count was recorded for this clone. DNA for the CDR3: TGTGCCAGCAGTATGGGGGGACAGGGCGGGAATGAGCAGTTCTTC. Amino acid sequence: CASSMGGQGGNEQFF. The chain uses TRBV6-5 and TRBJ2-1; 9 bases fit TRBD1. The germline V gene has CDR1 MNHEY and CDR2 SVGAGI. The CDR3 contains 15 residues. The J segment lost 7 bases and the V segment lost 5 bases, leaving 9 bases of the junction unmatched.

CDR3 residues: CASSPLAYTDTQYF. DNA of the CDR3: TGTGCCAGCAGTCCACTAGCGTACACAGATACGCAGTATTTT. The chain combines TRBV27 with TRBJ2-3; 7 bases map to TRBD2. This CDR3 has 14 amino acids. From germline, CDR1 is MNHEY and CDR2 SMNVEV (reference sequence). V dropped 5 bases and J dropped 2; count of bases not matched to a gene: 4.

The CDR3 nucleotides are TGTGCCAGCAGCCCCCCAACGGTAGCGGAGGGGGATACGCAGTATTTT. This translates into CASSPPTVAEGDTQYF. The V gene is TRBV14, the J gene TRBJ2-3; a possible D gene is TRBD2 (6 bases). The CDR3 spans 16 residues. From germline, CDR1 is SGHDN and CDR2 FVKESK. Trimming took off 4 bases at V and 6 bases at J, with 20 bases between the two ends.

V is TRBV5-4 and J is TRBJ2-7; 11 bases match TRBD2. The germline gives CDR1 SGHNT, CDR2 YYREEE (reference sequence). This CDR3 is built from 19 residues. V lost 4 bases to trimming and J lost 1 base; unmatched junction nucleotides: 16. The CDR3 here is CASSRLFLAGGSGSYEQYF. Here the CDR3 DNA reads TGTGCCAGCAGCCGCCTCTTTCTAGCGGGAGGATCAGGATCCTACGAGCAGTACTTC.

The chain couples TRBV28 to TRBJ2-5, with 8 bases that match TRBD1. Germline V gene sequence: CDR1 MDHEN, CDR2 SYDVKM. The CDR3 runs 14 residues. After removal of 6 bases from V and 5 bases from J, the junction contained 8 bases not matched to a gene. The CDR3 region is CASSGQGWRETQYF. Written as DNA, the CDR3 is TGTGCCAGCAGCGGACAGGGTTGGAGGGAGACCCAGTACTTC.

The CDR3 nucleotides read TGCAGCGTCTGCGGGGGGGGTACTAACTATGGCTACACCTTC. Translating it yields CSVCGGGTNYGYTF. The chain uses TRBV29-1 and TRBJ1-2, with D possibly TRBD1 on 5 matching bases. V lost 6 bases and J 0 bases, leaving 14 bases between the germline ends. Germline V lookup: CDR1 SQVTM, CDR2 ANQGSEA. This CDR3 is built from 14 residues.

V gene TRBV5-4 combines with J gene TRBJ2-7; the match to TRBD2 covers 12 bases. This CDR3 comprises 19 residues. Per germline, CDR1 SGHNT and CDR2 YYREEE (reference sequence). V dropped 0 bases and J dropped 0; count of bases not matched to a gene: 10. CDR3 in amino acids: CASSLGGRLAGGSSYEQYF. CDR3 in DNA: TGTGCCAGCAGCTTGGGAGGTCGGCTAGCGGGAGGGAGCTCCTACGAGCAGTACTTC.

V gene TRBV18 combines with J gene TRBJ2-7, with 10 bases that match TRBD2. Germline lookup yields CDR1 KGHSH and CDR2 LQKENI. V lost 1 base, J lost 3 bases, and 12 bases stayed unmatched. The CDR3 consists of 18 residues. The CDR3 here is CASSPHVLGLAARYEQYF. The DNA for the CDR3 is TGTGCCAGCTCACCACATGTCTTAGGACTAGCGGCGCGCTACGAGCAGTACTTC.

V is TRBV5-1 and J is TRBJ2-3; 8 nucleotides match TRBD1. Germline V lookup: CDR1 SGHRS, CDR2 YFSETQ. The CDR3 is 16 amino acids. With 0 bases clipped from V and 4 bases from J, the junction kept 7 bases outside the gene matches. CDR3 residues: CASSLGARGPADTQYF. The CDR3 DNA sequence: TGCGCCAGCAGCTTGGGGGCCAGGGGGCCAGCAGATACGCAGTATTTT.

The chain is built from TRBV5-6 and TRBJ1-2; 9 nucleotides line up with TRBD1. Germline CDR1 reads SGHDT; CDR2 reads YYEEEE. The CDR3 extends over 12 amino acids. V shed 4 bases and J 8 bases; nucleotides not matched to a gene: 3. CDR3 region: CASSGTGLGYTF. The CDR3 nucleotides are TGTGCCAGCAGCGGGACAGGGTTGGGCTACACCTTC.

The CDR3 loop reads CASSQVGVPKAQYF. The CDR3 DNA reads as TGTGCCAGCAGCCAAGTCGGGGTCCCAAAGGCGCAGTACTTC. This chain connects TRBV14 to TRBJ2-7, with a possible D match to TRBD2 (5 bases). Germline lookup yields CDR1 SGHDN and CDR2 FVKESK. CDR3 length: 14 amino acids. V lost 1 base and J 9 bases, leaving 16 bases between the germline ends.